This T cell receptor (beta chain) was sequenced during a study of shared clonotypes between healthy human individuals. The authors distributed each subset's genomic DNA evenly over several immunoSEQ plates. Original analysis: Filtering was not the same, since immunoSEQ gave junction-only sequences without quality scores. Assay: immunoSEQ multiplex PCR; the TCRdb copy retains only in-frame clones and omits some. That table furnishes V, J and clone size, whereas the DNA furnished D and trimming. The data contain roughly 1 million clones, 70% to 80% of them seen just once; the ten biggest clones take up about 1.5%. V was pared by 2 bases and J by 6 bases, with 3 bases of the junction left unmatched. Germline values: CDR1 SGDLS, CDR2 YYNGEE. CDR3 length equals 14 residues. Remarks on this clone: What it binds is unknown.

Overall study results and limits: Researchers sampled blood only, noting tissue repertoires likely differ. The diversity represented, both genetic and in exposure history, was limited by few donors.

The sample taken for sequencing was memory CD4+ T cells sorted from blood. This sample's subset: CD45RA-negative fraction. The clonotype originates from a young man in good health. The chain couples TRBV9 to TRBJ2-2; 8 bases match TRBD2. The CDR3 loop is CASSVGLAAGELFF. Here the CDR3 DNA reads TGTGCCAGCAGCGTTGGACTAGCAGCCGGGGAGCTGTTTTTT.